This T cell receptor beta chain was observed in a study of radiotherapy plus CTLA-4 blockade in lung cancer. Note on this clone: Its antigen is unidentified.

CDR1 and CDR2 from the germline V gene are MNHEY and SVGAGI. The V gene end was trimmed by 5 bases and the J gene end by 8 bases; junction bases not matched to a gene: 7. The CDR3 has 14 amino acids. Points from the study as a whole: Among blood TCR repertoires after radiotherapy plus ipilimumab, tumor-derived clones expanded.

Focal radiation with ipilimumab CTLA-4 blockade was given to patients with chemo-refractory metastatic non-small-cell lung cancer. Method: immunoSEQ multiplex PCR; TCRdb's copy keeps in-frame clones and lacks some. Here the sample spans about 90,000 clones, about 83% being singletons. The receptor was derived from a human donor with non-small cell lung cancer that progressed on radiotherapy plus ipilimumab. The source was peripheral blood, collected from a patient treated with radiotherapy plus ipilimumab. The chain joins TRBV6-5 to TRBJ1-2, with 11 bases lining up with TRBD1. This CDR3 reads CASSQPWTGGGYTF. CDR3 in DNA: TGTGCCAGCAGTCAACCATGGACAGGGGGCGGCTACACCTTC.